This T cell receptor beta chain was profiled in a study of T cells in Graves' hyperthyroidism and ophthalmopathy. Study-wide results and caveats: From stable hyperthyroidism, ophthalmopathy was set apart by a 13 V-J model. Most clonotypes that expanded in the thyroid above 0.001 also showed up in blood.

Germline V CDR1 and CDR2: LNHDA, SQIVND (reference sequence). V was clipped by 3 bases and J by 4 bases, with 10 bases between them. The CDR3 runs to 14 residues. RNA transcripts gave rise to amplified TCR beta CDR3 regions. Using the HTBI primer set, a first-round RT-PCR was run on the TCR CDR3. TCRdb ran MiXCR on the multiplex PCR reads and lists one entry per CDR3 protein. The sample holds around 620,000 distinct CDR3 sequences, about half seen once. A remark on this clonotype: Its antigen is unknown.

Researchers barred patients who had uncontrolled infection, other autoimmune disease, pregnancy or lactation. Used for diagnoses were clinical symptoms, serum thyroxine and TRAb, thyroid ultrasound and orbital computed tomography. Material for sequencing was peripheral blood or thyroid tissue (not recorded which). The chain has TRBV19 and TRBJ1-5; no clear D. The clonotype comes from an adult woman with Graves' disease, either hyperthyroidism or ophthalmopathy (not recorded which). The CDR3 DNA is TGTGCCAGTAGTATGGGATGGGCAAATCAGCCCCAGCATTTT. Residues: CASSMGWANQPQHF.